The 18 T cell receptor beta chains below come from one sample, sequenced in a study of STAT3 mutations in large granular lymphocyte leukemia. The protocol was immunoSEQ multiplex PCR, while the TCRdb copy is restricted to in-frame clones and leaves out a portion. The sample yields tens of thousands of clones, roughly 90% seen once. These receptors' targets are unknown. Study-level findings and limits: In T-cell large granular lymphocyte leukemia, about half of patients showed multiple immunodominant subclonotypes.

The sample was PBMCs. These TCRs come from a human donor with T large granular lymphocyte leukemia. Some clones in this sample may be carry-over from other donors' samples.

The V and J genes are TRBV4-2 and TRBJ2-2; TRBD1 matches 11 bases. This CDR3 has 16 amino acids. Germline CDR1 is LGHNA and CDR2 is YNFKEQ. Losses at the gene ends were 0 bases for V and 7 bases for J; bases not matched to a gene: 4. Here the CDR3 DNA reads TGTGCCAGCAGCCAAGATAGGGACAGGGGGGACGGGGAGCTGTTTTTT. Protein product: CASSQDRDRGDGELFF.

This sequence joins TRBV5-4 and TRBJ2-7, with D uncertain. V was clipped by 1 base and J by 3 bases, with 8 bases between them. The CDR3 covers 13 residues. From germline, CDR1 is SGHNT and CDR2 YYREEE (reference sequence). The DNA for the CDR3 is TGTGCCAGCAGCTTGTGGAACCACTACGAGCAGTACGTC. Translating it yields CASSLWNHYEQYV.

This chain uses TRBV18 with TRBJ2-3; tentatively, D is TRBD2 (5 bases). The V end was cut by 10 bases, the J end by 5 bases, with 16 bases between. Germline V gene data show CDR1 as KGHSH and CDR2 as LQKENI. The CDR3 covers 13 residues. This chain's CDR3 is CATPRGVGDTQYF. The CDR3 DNA follows: TGTGCCACCCCTCGGGGAGTAGGAGATACGCAGTATTTT. Full variable domain (outside the CDR3, taken from reference TRBV18 and TRBJ2-3): NAGVMQNPRHLVRRRGQEARLRCSPMKGHSHVYWYRQLPEEGLKFMVYLQKENIIDESGMPKERFSAEFPKEGPSILRIQQVVRGDSAAYFCATPRGVGDTQYFGPGTRLTVL.

This chain uses TRBV19 with TRBJ2-3; 10 nucleotides match TRBD2. CDR1 and CDR2 (germline): LNHDA, SQIVND (reference sequence). After removal of 3 bases from V and 6 bases from J, the junction contained 18 bases not matched to a gene. This CDR3 comprises 19 residues. The DNA of the CDR3 is TGTGCCAGTAGTATGGTTTCAATTGGTGCTAGCGGGGGAGCTGATACGCAGTATTTT. It encodes CASSMVSIGASGGADTQYF.

This clone was seen a single time. The CDR3: CASSPGQGSFLSYNEQFF. CDR3 coding DNA: TGCGCCAGCAGCCCCGGACAGGGATCCTTCCTTTCCTACAATGAGCAGTTCTTC. The chain combines TRBV5-1 with TRBJ2-1; TRBD1 matches 8 bases. Germline CDR1 and CDR2: SGHRS and YFSETQ. Losses at the gene ends were 4 bases for V and 1 base for J; bases not matched to a gene: 13. The CDR3 is 18 amino acids.

This clone was seen only a few times. The rearrangement links TRBV4-1 to TRBJ2-5, with a weak D call TRBD2 (6 bases). The germline V gene encodes CDR1 MGHRA and CDR2 YSYEKL. V lost 1 base to trimming and J lost 5 bases, with 11 bases between them. This CDR3 is built from 14 residues. CDR3 sequence: CASSQAALAETQYF. CDR3 nucleotide sequence: TGCGCCAGCAGCCAAGCGGCGCTAGCGGAGACCCAGTACTTC.

V gene TRBV11-3 combines with J gene TRBJ2-5; the D is unclear. Germline V gene data show CDR1 as SGHNT and CDR2 as YENEEA. V was shortened by 1 base and J by 4 bases, with 7 bases between the two germline ends. The CDR3 is 13 residues long. CDR3: CASSLVTGETQYF. CDR3 nucleotide sequence: TGTGCCAGCAGCTTAGTAACGGGAGAGACCCAGTACTTC.

The J gene is TRBJ1-2, the V gene TRBV9; 10 nucleotides agree with TRBD1. CDR3 length equals 14 residues. Losses at the gene ends were 4 bases for V and 7 bases for J; bases not matched to a gene: 7. Germline V gives CDR1 SGDLS, CDR2 YYNGEE. In DNA form, the CDR3 reads TGTGCCAGCAGCCTAGGGACAGGGGAATTTGGCTACACCTTC. Residues: CASSLGTGEFGYTF.

V is TRBV5-4 and J is TRBJ1-1; the D is unclear. CDR3 length: 15 residues. The V gene's germline CDR1 is SGHNT and CDR2 YYREEE (reference sequence). Deletions cut 2 bases from V and 0 bases from J, with 11 bases between. CDR3 DNA: TGTGCCAGCAGCTTCCAATCCGGGGTGAACACTGAAGCTTTCTTT. This sequence encodes CASSFQSGVNTEAFF.

This rearrangement joins TRBV5-1 to TRBJ1-6; TRBD1 aligns across 7 bases. The V gene end was trimmed by 9 bases and the J gene end by 1 base; junction bases not matched to a gene: 7. From germline, CDR1 is SGHRS and CDR2 YFSETQ. This CDR3 has 15 amino acids. CDR3 bases: TGCGCCACCCGACCGGGACAGTCCTATAATTCACCCCTCCACTTT. It specifies CATRPGQSYNSPLHF.

The chain is built from TRBV28 and TRBJ1-2, with D uncertain. V was cut by 6 bases and J by 8 bases, with 13 bases left in between. Germline CDR1 MDHEN, CDR2 SYDVKM. The CDR3 spans 12 residues. CDR3 residues: CASSLGPLGYTF. In DNA form, the CDR3 reads TGTGCCAGCAGCTTAGGCCCTCTCGGCTACACCTTC.

This clone was counted only a few times. The rearrangement uses TRBV2 and TRBJ1-1; D gene ambiguous. CDR1 is SNHLY and CDR2 is FYNNEI in the germline V gene. The CDR3 extends over 13 amino acids. Trimming took off 5 bases at V and 0 bases at J, with 7 bases between the two ends. The CDR3 bases are TGTGCCAGCAGTAAGGGCGTGAACACTGAAGCTTTCTTT. Its protein is CASSKGVNTEAFF.

V usage is TRBV5-6 and J usage is TRBJ1-2; no definite D call. In germline, CDR1 is SGHDT, CDR2 YYEEEE. The V gene lost 3 bases and the J gene lost 3 bases, with 12 bases spanning the gap. This CDR3 region has 14 residues. CDR3 in DNA: TGTGCCAGCAGCTCGTTCTGGCCAGACTATGGCTACACCTTC. Translating it yields CASSSFWPDYGYTF.

The V and J genes are TRBV6-5 and TRBJ2-7; D perhaps matches TRBD2 (5 bases). Trimming cost V 2 bases and J 2 bases, with 10 bases left between them. The CDR3 has 14 residues. Looked up from germline, CDR1 is MNHEY and CDR2 is SVGAGI. The CDR3 nucleotides are TGTGCCAGCAGTTACACCCCGGGGACCTACGAGCAGTACTTC. Translation gives CASSYTPGTYEQYF.

The V gene is TRBV18, the J gene TRBJ2-3; D gene unclear. CDR3 size: 16 residues. V lost 1 base, J lost 1 base, and 12 bases lay in between. Germline V gene sequence: CDR1 KGHSH, CDR2 LQKENI. CDR3 region: CASSPRPGSGTDTQYF. In nucleotides, the CDR3 is TGTGCCAGCTCACCACGGCCTGGGTCGGGCACAGATACGCAGTATTTT.

The chain links TRBV29-1 to TRBJ2-3, with D maybe TRBD1 (6 bases). CDR1 and CDR2 (germline): SQVTM, ANQGSEA. This CDR3 is 14 amino acids long. V shed 7 bases and J shed 6 bases, with 20 bases lying between them. As DNA, the CDR3 is TGCAGCGCGACCCCACAGGGCCTGGGGGATACGCAGTATTTT. It codes for CSATPQGLGDTQYF.

This chain connects TRBV19 to TRBJ2-5, with 14 nucleotides matching TRBD2. This CDR3 has 16 amino acids. In germline, CDR1 is LNHDA, CDR2 SQIVND (reference sequence). V lost 5 bases to trimming and J lost 1 base; unmatched junction nucleotides: 3. CDR3 sequence reads: CASSAGLAGGQETQYF. In DNA, the CDR3 is TGTGCCAGTAGTGCCGGACTAGCGGGGGGCCAAGAGACCCAGTACTTC.

This sequence joins TRBV19 and TRBJ2-5; TRBD1 matches 7 bases. The CDR3 sequence is 14 residues long. V gave up 5 bases and J gave up 4 bases; unmatched junction bases: 7. Germline CDR1 is LNHDA and CDR2 is SQIVND (reference sequence). CDR3 sequence: CASSSLAGGETQYF. CDR3 coding DNA: TGTGCCAGTAGTTCTCTGGCAGGGGGAGAGACCCAGTACTTC.